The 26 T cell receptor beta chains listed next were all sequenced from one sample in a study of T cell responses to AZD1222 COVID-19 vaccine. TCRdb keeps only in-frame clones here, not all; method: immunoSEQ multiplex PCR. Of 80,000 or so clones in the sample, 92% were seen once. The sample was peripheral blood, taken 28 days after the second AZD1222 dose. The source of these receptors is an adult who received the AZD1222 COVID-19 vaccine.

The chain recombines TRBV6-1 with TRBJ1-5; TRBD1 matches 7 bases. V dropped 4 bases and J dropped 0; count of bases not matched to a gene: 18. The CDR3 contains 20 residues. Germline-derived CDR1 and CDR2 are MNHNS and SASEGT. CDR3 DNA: TGTGCCAGCAGTGCCGACCTCAAAGGGACAGTTCTAAATAGCAATCAGCCCCAGCATTTT. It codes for CASSADLKGTVLNSNQPQHF.

The CDR3 nucleotides read TGCGCCAGCAGCCCCTGGTCAGGTGGGGCCAACGTCCTGACTTTC. Translated, it gives CASSPWSGGANVLTF. This chain joins TRBV5-1 and TRBJ2-6; D not certain. Trimming stripped 4 bases from V and 3 bases from J, with 11 bases between. Looked up from germline, CDR1 is SGHRS and CDR2 is YFSETQ. This CDR3 spans 15 amino acids.

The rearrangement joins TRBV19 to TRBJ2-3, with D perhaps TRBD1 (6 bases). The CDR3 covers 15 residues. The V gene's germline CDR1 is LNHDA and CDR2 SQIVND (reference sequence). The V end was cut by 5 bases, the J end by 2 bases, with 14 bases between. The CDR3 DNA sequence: TGTGCCAGTAGTCCCACAGGGCCCCACACAGATACGCAGTATTTT. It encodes CASSPTGPHTDTQYF.

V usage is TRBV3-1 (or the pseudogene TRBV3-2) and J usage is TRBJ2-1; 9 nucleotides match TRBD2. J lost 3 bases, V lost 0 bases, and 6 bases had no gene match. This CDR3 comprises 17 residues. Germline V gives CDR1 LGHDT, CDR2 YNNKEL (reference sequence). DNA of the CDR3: TGTGCCAGCAGCCAAGATTGGGCGGGAGGGTACTACAATGAGCAGTTCTTC. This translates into CASSQDWAGGYYNEQFF.

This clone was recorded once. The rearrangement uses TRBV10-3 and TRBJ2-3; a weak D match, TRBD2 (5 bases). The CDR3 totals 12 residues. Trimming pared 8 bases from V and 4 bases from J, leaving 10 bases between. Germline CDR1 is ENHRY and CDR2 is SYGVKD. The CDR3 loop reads CAIRGPPDTQYF. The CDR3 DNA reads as TGTGCCATCCGGGGTCCCCCAGATACGCAGTATTTT.

Written as DNA, the CDR3 is TGTGCCAGTAGTATGGTTTTGGGAACGCAGTATTTT. This sequence encodes CASSMVLGTQYF. The chain recombines TRBV19 with TRBJ2-3; D not resolved. This CDR3 is 12 amino acids long. Deletions cut 3 bases from V and 9 bases from J, with 10 bases between. Germline CDR1 reads LNHDA; CDR2 reads SQIVND (reference sequence). Filled out from reference TRBV19 and TRBJ2-3, the complete variable domain reads DGGITQSPKYLFRKEGQNVTLSCEQNLNHDAMYWYRQDPGQGLRLIYYSQIVNDFQKGDIAEGYSVSREKKESFPLTVTSAQKNPTAFYLCASSMVLGTQYFGPGTRLTVL.

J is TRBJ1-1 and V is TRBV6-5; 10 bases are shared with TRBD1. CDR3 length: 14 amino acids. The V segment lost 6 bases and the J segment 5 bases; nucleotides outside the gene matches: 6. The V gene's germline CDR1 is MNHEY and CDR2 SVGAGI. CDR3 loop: CASSQDRGQTEAFF. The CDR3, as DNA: TGTGCCAGCAGCCAAGACAGGGGGCAAACTGAAGCTTTCTTT.

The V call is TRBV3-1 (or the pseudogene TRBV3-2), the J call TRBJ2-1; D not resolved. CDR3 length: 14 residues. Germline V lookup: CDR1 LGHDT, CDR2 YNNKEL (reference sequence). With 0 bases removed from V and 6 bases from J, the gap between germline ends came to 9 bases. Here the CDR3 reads CASSQDWATNEQFF. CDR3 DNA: TGTGCCAGCAGCCAAGATTGGGCGACCAATGAGCAGTTCTTC.

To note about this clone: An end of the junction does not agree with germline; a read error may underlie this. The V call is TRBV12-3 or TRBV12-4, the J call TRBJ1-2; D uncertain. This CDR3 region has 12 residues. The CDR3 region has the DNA TGTGCCAGCAGTTTAAGGACCCGGGCCCTCCACTTC. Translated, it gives CASSLRTRALHF.

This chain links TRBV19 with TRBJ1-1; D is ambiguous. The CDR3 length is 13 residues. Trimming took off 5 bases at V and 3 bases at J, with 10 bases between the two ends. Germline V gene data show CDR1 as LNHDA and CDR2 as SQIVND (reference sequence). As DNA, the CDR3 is TGTGCCAGTAGTCCCGAAGGGCACACTGAAGCTTTCTTT. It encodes CASSPEGHTEAFF.

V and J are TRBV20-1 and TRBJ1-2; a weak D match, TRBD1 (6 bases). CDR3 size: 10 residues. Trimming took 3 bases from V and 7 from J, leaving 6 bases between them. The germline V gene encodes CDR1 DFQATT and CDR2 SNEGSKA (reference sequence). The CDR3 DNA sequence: TGCAGTGCTAGCAGGGGTGGCTACACCTTC. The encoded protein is CSASRGGYTF.

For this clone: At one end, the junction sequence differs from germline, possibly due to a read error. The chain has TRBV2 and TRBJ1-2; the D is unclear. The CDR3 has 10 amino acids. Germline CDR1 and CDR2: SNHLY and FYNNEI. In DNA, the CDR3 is TGTGCCAGCAGTGAAGCAGGGTTGGAGTTC. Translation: CASSEAGLEF.

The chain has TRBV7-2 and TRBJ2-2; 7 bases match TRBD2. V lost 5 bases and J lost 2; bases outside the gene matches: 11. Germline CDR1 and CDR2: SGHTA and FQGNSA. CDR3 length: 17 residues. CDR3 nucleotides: TGTGCCAGCAGCCTGAGGAGGACTAGGAGTAACACCGGGGAGCTGTTTTTT. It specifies CASSLRRTRSNTGELFF. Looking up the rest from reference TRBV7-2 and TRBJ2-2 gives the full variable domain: GAGVSQSPSNKVTEKGKDVELRCDPISGHTALYWYRQSLGQGLEFLIYFQGNSAPDKSGLPSDRFSAERTGGSVSTLTIQRTQQEDSAVYLCASSLRRTRSNTGELFFGEGSRLTVL.

The CDR3 coding sequence is TGTGCCAGTAGTGACAGGACTGAAGCTTTCTTT. It yields the protein CASSDRTEAFF. The chain couples TRBV19 to TRBJ1-1; a possible D gene is TRBD1 (6 bases). The ends were cut back, 5 bases at V and 5 bases at J, with 6 bases in the middle. The CDR3 is 11 amino acids. CDR1 is LNHDA, CDR2 SQIVND, per germline (reference sequence). Using reference TRBV19 and TRBJ1-1 for the parts outside the CDR3, the full variable domain is DGGITQSPKYLFRKEGQNVTLSCEQNLNHDAMYWYRQDPGQGLRLIYYSQIVNDFQKGDIAEGYSVSREKKESFPLTVTSAQKNPTAFYLCASSDRTEAFFGQGTRLTVV.

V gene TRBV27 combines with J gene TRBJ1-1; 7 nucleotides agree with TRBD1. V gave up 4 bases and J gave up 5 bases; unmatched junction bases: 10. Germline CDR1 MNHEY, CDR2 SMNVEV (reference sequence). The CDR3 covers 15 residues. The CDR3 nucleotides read TGTGCCAGCAGTTCGACAGGGAGGATAAGAACTGAAGCTTTCTTT. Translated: CASSSTGRIRTEAFF.

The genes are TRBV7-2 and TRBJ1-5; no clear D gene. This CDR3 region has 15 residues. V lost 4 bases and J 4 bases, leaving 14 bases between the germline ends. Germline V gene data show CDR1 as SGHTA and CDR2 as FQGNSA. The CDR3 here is CASSYDRVGNQPQHF. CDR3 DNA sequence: TGTGCCAGCAGCTACGATAGGGTCGGGAATCAGCCCCAGCATTTT.

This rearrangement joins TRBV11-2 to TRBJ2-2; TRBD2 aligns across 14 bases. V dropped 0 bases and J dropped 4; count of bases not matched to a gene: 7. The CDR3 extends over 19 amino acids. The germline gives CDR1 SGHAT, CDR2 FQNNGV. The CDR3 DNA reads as TGTGCCAGCAGCTTAGAGACTAGCGGGAGGGCTCCTAGCACCGGGGAGCTGTTTTTT. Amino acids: CASSLETSGRAPSTGELFF.

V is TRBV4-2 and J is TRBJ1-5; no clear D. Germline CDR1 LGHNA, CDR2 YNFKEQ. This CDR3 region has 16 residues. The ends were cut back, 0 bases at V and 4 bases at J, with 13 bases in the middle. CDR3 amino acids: CASSQERFHPNQPQHF. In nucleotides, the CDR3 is TGTGCCAGCAGCCAAGAGAGATTTCATCCTAATCAGCCCCAGCATTTT.

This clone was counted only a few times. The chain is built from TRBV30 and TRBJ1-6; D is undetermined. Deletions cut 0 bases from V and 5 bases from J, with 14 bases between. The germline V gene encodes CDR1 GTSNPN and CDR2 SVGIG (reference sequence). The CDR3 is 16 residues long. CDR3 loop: CAWSVRAGGNNSPLHF. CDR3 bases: TGTGCCTGGAGTGTACGGGCAGGCGGAAATAATTCACCCCTCCACTTT. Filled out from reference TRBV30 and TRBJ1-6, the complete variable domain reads SQTIHQWPATLVQPVGSPLSLECTVEGTSNPNLYWYRQAAGRGLQLLFYSVGIGQISSEVPQNLSASRPQDRQFILSSKKLLLSDSGFYLCAWSVRAGGNNSPLHFGNGTRLTVT.

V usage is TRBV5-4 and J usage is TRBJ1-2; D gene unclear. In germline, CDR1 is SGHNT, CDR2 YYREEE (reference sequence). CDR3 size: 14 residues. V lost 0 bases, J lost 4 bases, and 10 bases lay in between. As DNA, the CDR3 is TGTGCCAGCAGCTTGGTGGGTAGGGTCTATGGCTACACCTTC. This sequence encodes CASSLVGRVYGYTF.

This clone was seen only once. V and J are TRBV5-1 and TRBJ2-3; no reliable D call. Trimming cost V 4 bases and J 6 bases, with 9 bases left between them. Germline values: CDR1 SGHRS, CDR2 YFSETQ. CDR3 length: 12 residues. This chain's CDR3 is CASSLPRDTQYF. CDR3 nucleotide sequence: TGCGCCAGCAGCCTCCCCCGGGATACGCAGTATTTT.

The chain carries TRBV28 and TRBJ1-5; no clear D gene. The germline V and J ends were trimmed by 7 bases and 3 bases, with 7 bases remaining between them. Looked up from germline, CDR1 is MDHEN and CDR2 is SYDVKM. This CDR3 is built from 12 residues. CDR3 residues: CASTPPNQPQHF. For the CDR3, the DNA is TGTGCCAGCACCCCCCCCAATCAGCCCCAGCATTTT.

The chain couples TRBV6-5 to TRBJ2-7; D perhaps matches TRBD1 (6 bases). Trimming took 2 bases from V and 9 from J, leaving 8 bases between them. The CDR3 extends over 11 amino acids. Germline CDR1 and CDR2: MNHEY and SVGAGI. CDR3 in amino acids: CASSYRGRQYF. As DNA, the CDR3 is TGTGCCAGCAGTTACAGGGGGAGGCAGTACTTC.

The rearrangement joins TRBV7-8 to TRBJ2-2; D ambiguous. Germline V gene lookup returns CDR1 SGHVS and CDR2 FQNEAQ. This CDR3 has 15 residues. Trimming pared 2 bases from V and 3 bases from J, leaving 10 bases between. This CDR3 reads CASSLTRIHTGELFF. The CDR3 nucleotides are TGTGCCAGCAGCTTAACACGGATTCACACCGGGGAGCTGTTTTTT.

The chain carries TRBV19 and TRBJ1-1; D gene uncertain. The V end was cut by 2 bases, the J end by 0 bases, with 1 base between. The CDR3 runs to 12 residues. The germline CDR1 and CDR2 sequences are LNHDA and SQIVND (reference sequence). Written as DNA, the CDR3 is TGTGCCAGTAGTATACTGAACACTGAAGCTTTCTTT. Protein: CASSILNTEAFF.

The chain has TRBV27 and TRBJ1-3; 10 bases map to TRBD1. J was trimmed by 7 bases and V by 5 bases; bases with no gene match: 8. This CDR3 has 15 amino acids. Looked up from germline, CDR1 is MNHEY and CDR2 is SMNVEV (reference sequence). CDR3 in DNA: TGTGCCAGCAGTCCATCCCGGACAGGGGGTAACACCATATATTTT. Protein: CASSPSRTGGNTIYF.